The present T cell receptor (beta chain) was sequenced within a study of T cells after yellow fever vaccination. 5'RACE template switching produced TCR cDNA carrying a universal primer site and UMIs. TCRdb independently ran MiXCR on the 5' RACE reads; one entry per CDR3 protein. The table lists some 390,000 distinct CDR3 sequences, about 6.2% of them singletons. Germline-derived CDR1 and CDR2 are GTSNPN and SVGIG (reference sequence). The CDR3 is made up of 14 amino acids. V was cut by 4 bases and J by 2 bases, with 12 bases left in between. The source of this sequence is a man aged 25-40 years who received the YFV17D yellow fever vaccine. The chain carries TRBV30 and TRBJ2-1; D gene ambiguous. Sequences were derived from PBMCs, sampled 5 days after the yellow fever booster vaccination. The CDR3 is CAWKAWLPYNEQFF. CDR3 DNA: TGTGCCTGGAAAGCTTGGCTCCCCTACAATGAGCAGTTCTTC.